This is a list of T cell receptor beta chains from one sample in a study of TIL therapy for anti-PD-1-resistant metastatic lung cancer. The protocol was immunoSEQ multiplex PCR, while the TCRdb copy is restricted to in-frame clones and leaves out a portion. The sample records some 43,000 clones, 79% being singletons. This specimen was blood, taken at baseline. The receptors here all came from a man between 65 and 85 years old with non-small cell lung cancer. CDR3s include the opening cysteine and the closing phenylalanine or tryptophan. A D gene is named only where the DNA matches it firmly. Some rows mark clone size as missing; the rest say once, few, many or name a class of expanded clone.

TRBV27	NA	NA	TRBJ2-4	CASSLRGYDKNIQYF	TGTGCCAGCAGTTTAAGAGGGTACGACAAAAACATTCAGTACTTC
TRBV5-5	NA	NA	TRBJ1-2	CASSFTGTYYGYTF	TGTGCCAGCAGCTTTACAGGGACATACTATGGCTACACCTTC
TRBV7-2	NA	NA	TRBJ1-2	CASSADRTAGYTF	TGTGCCAGCAGCGCCGATAGGACAGCTGGCTACACCTTC
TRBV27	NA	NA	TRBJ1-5	CASSNQPQHF	TGTGCCAGCTCAAATCAGCCCCAGCATTTT
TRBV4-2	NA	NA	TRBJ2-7	CASSLQVESSYEQYF	TGTGCCAGCAGCTTACAGGTGGAGAGCTCCTACGAGCAGTACTTC
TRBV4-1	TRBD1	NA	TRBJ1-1	CASSQTGQGITEAFF	TGCGCCAGCAGCCAAACAGGACAGGGGATCACTGAAGCTTTCTTT
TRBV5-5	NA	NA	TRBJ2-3	CASSGGTDTQYF	TGTGCCAGCAGTGGGGGAACAGATACGCAGTATTTT
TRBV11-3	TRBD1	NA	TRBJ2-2	CASSLGQGAAGELFF	TGTGCCAGCAGCTTGGGACAGGGGGCAGCCGGGGAGCTGTTTTTT
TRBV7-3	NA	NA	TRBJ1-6	CARGEDGTFSPLHF	TGTGCCCGAGGTGAAGACGGGACGTTTTCACCCCTCCACTTT
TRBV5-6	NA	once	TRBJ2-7	CASSFWGRVYEQYF	TGTGCCAGCAGCTTCTGGGGCAGGGTATACGAGCAGTACTTC
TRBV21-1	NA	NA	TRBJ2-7	CATLTGVEQYYEQYF	TGTGCCACCTTGACAGGGGTGGAACAGTACTACGAGCAGTACTTC
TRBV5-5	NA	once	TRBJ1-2	CASSFYRSENYGYTF	TGTGCCAGCAGCTTCTATCGGTCAGAGAACTATGGCTACACCTTC
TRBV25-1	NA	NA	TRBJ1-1	CASSSRKNTEAFF	TGTGCCAGCAGTTCCAGAAAGAACACTGAAGCTTTCTTT
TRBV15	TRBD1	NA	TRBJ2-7	CATSRDLVGGGYEQYF	TGTGCCACCAGCAGAGATTTGGTAGGGGGCGGCTACGAGCAGTACTTC
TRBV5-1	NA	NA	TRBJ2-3	CASSLGGRQADTQYF	TGCGCCAGCAGCTTGGGGGGGCGGCAGGCAGATACGCAGTATTTT
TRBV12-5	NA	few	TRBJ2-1	CASGSLYNEQFF	TGTGCTAGTGGTTCGCTTTACAATGAGCAGTTCTTC
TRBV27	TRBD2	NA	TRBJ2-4	CASSLSPTSLANIQYF	TGTGCCAGCAGTTTATCCCCGACTAGCCTCGCCAACATTCAGTACTTC
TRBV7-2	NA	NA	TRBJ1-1	CASSHETFSTEAFF	TGTGCCAGCAGCCACGAAACCTTTTCCACTGAAGCTTTCTTT
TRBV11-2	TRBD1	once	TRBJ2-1	CASSLDRDRDKFF	TGTGCCAGCAGCTTAGATCGGGACAGGGACAAGTTCTTC
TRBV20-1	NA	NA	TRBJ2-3	CSAARDTQYF	TGCAGTGCTGCTAGAGATACGCAGTATTTT
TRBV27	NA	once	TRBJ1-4	CASSLSHSSNEKLFF	TGTGCCAGCAGTTTATCCCACAGTTCTAATGAAAAACTGTTTTTT
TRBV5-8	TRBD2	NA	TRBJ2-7	CASSFSSGTISYEQYF	TGTGCCAGCAGCTTTAGTTCCGGGACTATCTCTTACGAGCAGTACTTC